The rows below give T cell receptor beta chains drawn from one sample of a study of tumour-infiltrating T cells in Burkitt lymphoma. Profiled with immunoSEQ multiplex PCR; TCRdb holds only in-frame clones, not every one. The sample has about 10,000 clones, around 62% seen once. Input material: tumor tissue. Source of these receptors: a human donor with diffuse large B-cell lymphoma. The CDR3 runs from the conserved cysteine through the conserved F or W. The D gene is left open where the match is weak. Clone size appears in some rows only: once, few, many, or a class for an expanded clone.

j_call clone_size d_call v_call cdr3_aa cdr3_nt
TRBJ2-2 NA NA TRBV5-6 CASSPILTTGELFF TGTGCCAGCAGCCCAATTCTGACCACCGGGGAGCTGTTTTTT
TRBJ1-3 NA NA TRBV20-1 CSAPQGNTIYF TGCAGTGCTCCACAAGGAAACACCATATATTTT
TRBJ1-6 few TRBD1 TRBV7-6 CASSLTGPNSPLHF TGTGCCAGCAGCTTGACAGGGCCTAATTCACCCCTCCACTTT
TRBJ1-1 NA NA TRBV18 CASSPRDGGTEAFF TGTGCCAGCTCACCACGGGACGGAGGCACTGAAGCTTTCTTT
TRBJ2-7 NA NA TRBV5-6 CASSHYAGIEQYF TGTGCCAGCAGCCACTACGCGGGGATCGAGCAGTACTTC
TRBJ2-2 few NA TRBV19 CASSMEPGRRTGELFF TGTGCCAGTAGTATGGAACCGGGACGACGCACCGGGGAGCTGTTTTTT
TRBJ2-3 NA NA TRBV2 CAKQLPGGDTQYF TGTGCCAAACAACTACCCGGTGGGGATACGCAGTATTTT
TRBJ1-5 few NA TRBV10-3 CAISERGADSNQPQHF TGTGCCATCAGTGAGCGGGGGGCGGATAGCAATCAGCCCCAGCATTTT
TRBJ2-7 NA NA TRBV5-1 CASSYGGYEQYF TGCGCCAGCAGCTATGGGGGTTACGAGCAGTACTTC
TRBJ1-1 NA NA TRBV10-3 CAIRVERNTEAFF TGTGCCATCAGGGTAGAGAGGAACACTGAAGCTTTCTTT
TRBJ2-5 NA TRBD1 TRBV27 CASSLGPGQGVETQYF TGTGCCAGCAGTTTAGGACCGGGACAGGGGGTTGAGACCCAGTACTTC
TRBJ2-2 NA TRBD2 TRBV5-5 CASSLVLAGGTGELFF TGTGCCAGCAGCTTGGTCCTAGCGGGGGGGACCGGGGAGCTGTTTTTT
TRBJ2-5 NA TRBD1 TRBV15 CATSRETGGGQETQYF TGTGCCACCAGCAGAGAGACAGGGGGGGGCCAAGAGACCCAGTACTTC
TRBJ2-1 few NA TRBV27 CASSKIEGLSYNEQFF TGTGCCAGCAGTAAAATTGAAGGACTTTCCTACAATGAGCAGTTCTTC
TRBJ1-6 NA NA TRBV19 CASNWGRGNSPLHF TGTGCCAGTAATTGGGGCAGGGGAAATTCACCCCTCCACTTT
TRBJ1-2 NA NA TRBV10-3 CAISDGGEKYGYTF TGTGCCATCAGTGATGGGGGAGAAAAGTATGGCTACACCTTC
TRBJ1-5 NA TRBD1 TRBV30 CAWSPGQGYQPQHF TGTGCCTGGAGTCCCGGACAGGGGTATCAGCCCCAGCATTTT
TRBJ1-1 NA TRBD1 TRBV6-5 CASTPQGSTEAFF TGTGCCAGCACTCCACAGGGGAGCACTGAAGCTTTCTTT
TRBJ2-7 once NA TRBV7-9 CASSLHPYEQYF TGTGCCAGCAGCTTACACCCTTACGAGCAGTACTTC
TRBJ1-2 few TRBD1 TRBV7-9 CASSPTGPPGNYGYTF TGTGCCAGCAGCCCGACAGGGCCCCCGGGGAACTATGGCTACACCTTC
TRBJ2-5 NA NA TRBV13 CASSSPGSRQETQYF TGTGCCAGCAGCTCTCCAGGAAGCCGGCAAGAGACCCAGTACTTC
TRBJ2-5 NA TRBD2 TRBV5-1 CASGTSKGRETQYF TGCGCCAGTGGGACTAGTAAGGGTCGGGAGACCCAGTACTTC
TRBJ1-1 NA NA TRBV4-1 CASSHGGYTEAFF TGCGCCAGCAGCCACGGGGGCTACACTGAAGCTTTCTTT
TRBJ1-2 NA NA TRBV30 CAWSIGTIYGYTF TGTGCCTGGAGTATCGGGACAATCTATGGCTACACCTTC
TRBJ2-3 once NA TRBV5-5 CASSLEGTHADTQYF TGTGCCAGCAGCTTGGAGGGGACTCACGCAGATACGCAGTATTTT
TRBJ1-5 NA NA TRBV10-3 CAISESWGPQHF TGTGCCATCAGTGAGTCATGGGGGCCCCAGCATTTT
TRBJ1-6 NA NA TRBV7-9 CASSQFHIYNSPLHF TGTGCCAGCAGCCAATTCCACATTTATAATTCACCCCTCCACTTT
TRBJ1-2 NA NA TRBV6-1 CASSSLPRRNGYTF TGTGCCAGCAGTTCCTTACCCCGGCGAAATGGCTACACCTTC
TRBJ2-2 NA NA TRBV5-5 CASSFGRNTGELFF TGTGCCAGCAGCTTTGGCAGAAACACCGGGGAGCTGTTTTTT
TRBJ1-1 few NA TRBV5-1 CASSLQTMNTEAFF TGCGCCAGCAGCTTGCAGACTATGAACACTGAAGCTTTCTTT
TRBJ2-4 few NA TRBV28 CASSPQLAKNIQYF TGTGCCAGCAGTCCACAGCTAGCCAAAAACATTCAGTACTTC
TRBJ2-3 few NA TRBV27 CASSNAGGTDTQYF TGTGCCAGCAGTAACGCAGGGGGCACAGATACGCAGTATTTT
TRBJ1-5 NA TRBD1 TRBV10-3 CAIRATGQEPQHF TGTGCCATCAGGGCGACAGGGCAGGAGCCCCAGCATTTT
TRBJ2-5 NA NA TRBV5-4 CASSSQGTQYF TGTGCCAGCAGCAGCCAAGGGACCCAGTACTTC
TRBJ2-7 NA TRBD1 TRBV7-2 CASSFAGGTTYEQYF TGTGCCAGCAGCTTTGCAGGGGGCACAACGTACGAGCAGTACTTC
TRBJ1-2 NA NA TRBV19 CAKIPVGGANYGYTF TGTGCCAAAATCCCGGTGGGCGGAGCTAACTATGGCTACACCTTC
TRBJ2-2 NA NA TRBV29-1 CSVGRDDTGELFF TGCAGCGTTGGCAGGGATGACACCGGGGAGCTGTTTTTT
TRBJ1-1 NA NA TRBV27 CASSYRRGEAFF TGTGCCAGCAGTTATCGCAGGGGTGAAGCTTTCTTT
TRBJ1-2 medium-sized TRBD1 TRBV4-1 CASSPWITGEHGYTF TGCGCCAGCAGCCCCTGGATTACAGGGGAACATGGCTACACCTTC
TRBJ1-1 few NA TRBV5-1 CASSSGVIGTEAFF TGCGCCAGCAGCTCAGGGGTGATCGGCACTGAAGCTTTCTTT
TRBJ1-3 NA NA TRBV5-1 CASSEGLGNTIYF TGCGCCAGCAGCGAGGGCCTTGGAAACACCATATATTTT
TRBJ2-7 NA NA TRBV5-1 CASSLVLDSEQYF TGCGCCAGCAGCTTGGTTTTGGACAGCGAGCAGTACTTC
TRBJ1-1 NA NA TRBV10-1 CASSGVNTEAFF TGCGCCAGCAGCGGGGTGAACACTGAAGCTTTCTTT
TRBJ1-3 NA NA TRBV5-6 CASSLAFSGNTIYF TGTGCCAGCAGCTTGGCTTTCTCTGGAAACACCATATATTTT
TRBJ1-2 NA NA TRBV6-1 CASSEVTQNYGYTF TGTGCCAGCAGTGAAGTCACGCAGAACTATGGCTACACCTTC
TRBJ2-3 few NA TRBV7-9 CASDPRGGGTDTQYF TGTGCCAGCGACCCCCGCGGGGGCGGCACAGATACGCAGTATTTT